This T cell receptor (beta chain) was retrieved from a study of CD8+CD57+ T cells in acquired aplastic anemia. Between the trimmed V and J ends, which lost 1 base and 6 bases, there was a span of 12 bases. Germline V gives CDR1 SGHVS, CDR2 FNYEAQ. The CDR3 contains 14 residues. Patients selected for sequencing had displayed CD8+CD57+ cell expansion by flow cytometry. Regarding this clonotype: The target antigen is unknown.

Study-wide results and caveats: CD8+CD57+ cells (from patients) displayed lower diversity than the total CD4+ and CD8+ pools did.

The use of genomic DNA as template underpinned the TCR beta VDJ and CDR3 profiling. TCRdb re-derived calls from the reads in MiXCR, one entry per CDR3 protein. The repertoire holds more than 15,000 distinct CDR3 sequences, with roughly two fifths as singletons. The receptor was derived from a human donor with aplastic anemia. V gene TRBV7-6 combines with J gene TRBJ1-2; possible D gene TRBD1, 5 bases. The sequenced material came from CD8+CD57+ T cells sorted from PBMCs. Subset defined: bead-enriched CD8+CD57+ effector memory T cells from SAA patients. The chain's CDR3 is CASSLGGGAHGYTF. Here the CDR3 DNA reads TGTGCCAGCAGCTTAGGGGGAGGGGCGCATGGCTACACCTTC.